These T cell receptor beta chains were read from a single sample in a study of T cells in narcolepsy. Data came from immunoSEQ multiplex PCR; TCRdb stores just in-frame clones and leaves some out. The top ten hold 6% to 7% of the sample, which has tens of thousands of clones, 79% seen once. Sequencing input: memory (CD45RA-) CD4+ T cells from blood. Every receptor here comes from a human donor in good health. Both conserved end residues are trimmed from each CDR3. The order of the fields is CDR3 length, V gene, J gene, CDR3 protein.

cdr3_length: 9; v_call: TRBV7-9; j_call: TRBJ2-7; cdr3_aa: ASSSGPEQY
cdr3_length: 11; v_call: TRBV5-8; j_call: TRBJ1-2; cdr3_aa: ASSLRGVYGYT
cdr3_length: 12; v_call: TRBV14; j_call: TRBJ2-1; cdr3_aa: ASSQTSGTNEQF
cdr3_length: 15; v_call: TRBV28; j_call: TRBJ2-3; cdr3_aa: ASRPPWGRASTDTQY
cdr3_length: 14; v_call: TRBV7-6; j_call: TRBJ2-1; cdr3_aa: ASSLAMGSGHNEQF
cdr3_length: 11; v_call: TRBV18; j_call: TRBJ1-2; cdr3_aa: ASSPPTRDGYT
cdr3_length: 13; v_call: TRBV7-2; j_call: TRBJ2-1; cdr3_aa: ASSSVKGGYNEQF
cdr3_length: 13; v_call: TRBV7-9; j_call: TRBJ1-5; cdr3_aa: ASSADRYSNQPQH
cdr3_length: 14; v_call: TRBV11-2; j_call: TRBJ2-1; cdr3_aa: ASSLRPAGGPNEQF
cdr3_length: 11; v_call: TRBV28; j_call: TRBJ1-1; cdr3_aa: ASSGVEPNGAF
cdr3_length: 13; v_call: TRBV10-2; j_call: TRBJ1-1; cdr3_aa: ASRDRAAVNTEAF
cdr3_length: 13; v_call: TRBV28; j_call: TRBJ2-7; cdr3_aa: ASSLGGSLSYEQY
cdr3_length: 15; v_call: TRBV18; j_call: TRBJ1-5; cdr3_aa: ASSPFVQGGSIKTQH
cdr3_length: 12; v_call: TRBV28; j_call: TRBJ1-2; cdr3_aa: ASSMPGQVYGYT
cdr3_length: 9; v_call: TRBV27; j_call: TRBJ2-7; cdr3_aa: ASSWGYEQY
cdr3_length: 15; v_call: TRBV28; j_call: TRBJ2-7; cdr3_aa: ASTGQGGGRRAYEQY
cdr3_length: 12; v_call: TRBV28; j_call: TRBJ1-2; cdr3_aa: ASRGQGAGYGYT
cdr3_length: 12; v_call: TRBV28; j_call: TRBJ2-1; cdr3_aa: ASSLNGPYNEQF
cdr3_length: 16; v_call: TRBV28; j_call: TRBJ1-2; cdr3_aa: ASSDATGTDLTSYGYT
cdr3_length: 12; v_call: TRBV6-5; j_call: TRBJ1-3; cdr3_aa: ASRRTGTGNTIY
cdr3_length: 11; v_call: TRBV7-9; j_call: TRBJ1-2; cdr3_aa: ASSLDGLYGYT
cdr3_length: 12; v_call: TRBV11-2; j_call: TRBJ2-3; cdr3_aa: ASSLEGAADTQY
cdr3_length: 11; v_call: TRBV6-6; j_call: TRBJ2-7; cdr3_aa: ANPGSKNYEQY
cdr3_length: 16; v_call: TRBV18; j_call: TRBJ2-1; cdr3_aa: ASSPRTSGGNLYNEQF
cdr3_length: 13; v_call: TRBV7-2; j_call: TRBJ1-1; cdr3_aa: ASSPRQGRNTEAF
cdr3_length: 14; v_call: TRBV7-2; j_call: TRBJ2-3; cdr3_aa: ASSLEGGRYTDTQY